One sample yielded the 29 T cell receptor beta chains listed below, sequenced in a study of T cell responses to AZD1222 COVID-19 vaccine. This table comes from immunoSEQ multiplex PCR, and its TCRdb copy is limited to in-frame clones, with some not included. Counted here are about 97,000 clones, around nine tenths occurring once; the ten biggest clones make up less than 3.5%. The specimen was peripheral blood, collected on day 0 of AZD1222 vaccination. The receptors were sampled from an adult in good health.

The CDR3 is CASNPGQGSPLHF. The CDR3 DNA is TGTGCCAGCAATCCGGGACAGGGTTCACCCCTCCACTTT. The chain has TRBV2 and TRBJ1-6; 9 bases map to TRBD1. Germline trimming cut 7 bases from V and 9 bases from J; bases unmatched to any gene: 4. The CDR3 contains 13 residues. Germline V gene data show CDR1 as SNHLY and CDR2 as FYNNEI.

The rearrangement links TRBV18 to TRBJ2-2; 8 bases fit TRBD2. This CDR3 spans 16 amino acids. The V gene end was trimmed by 1 base and the J gene end by 0 bases; junction bases not matched to a gene: 1. CDR1 is KGHSH, CDR2 LQKENI, per germline. Here the CDR3 DNA reads TGTGCCAGCTCACCACGGCGGGGGGCGAACACCGGGGAGCTGTTTTTT. Residues: CASSPRRGANTGELFF.

This clone was recorded once. This chain uses TRBV7-6 with TRBJ1-4, with a possible D match to TRBD1 (6 bases). With 8 bases removed from V and 3 bases from J, the gap between germline ends came to 13 bases. CDR3 length: 14 residues. Germline V gene data show CDR1 as SGHVS and CDR2 as FNYEAQ. The CDR3 DNA reads TGTGCCAGCCGGGGGCCCGAGGCTAATGAAAAACTGTTTTTT. This encodes CASRGPEANEKLFF.

The chain is built from TRBV30 and TRBJ2-1; 10 positions match TRBD2. V gave up 4 bases and J gave up 0 bases; unmatched junction bases: 9. This CDR3 region has 17 residues. Germline V CDR1 and CDR2: GTSNPN, SVGIG (reference sequence). CDR3 bases: TGTGCCTGGACGCTAGCGGGGGCATTGAGCTCCTACAATGAGCAGTTCTTC. This sequence encodes CAWTLAGALSSYNEQFF. The whole variable domain, remainder taken from reference TRBV30 and TRBJ2-1, is SQTIHQWPATLVQPVGSPLSLECTVEGTSNPNLYWYRQAAGRGLQLLFYSVGIGQISSEVPQNLSASRPQDRQFILSSKKLLLSDSGFYLCAWTLAGALSSYNEQFFGPGTRLTVL.

This sequence joins TRBV5-1 and TRBJ2-7; 7 bases map to TRBD1. The J segment lost 0 bases and the V segment lost 5 bases, leaving 5 bases of the junction unmatched. From germline, CDR1 is SGHRS and CDR2 YFSETQ. The length of the CDR3 is 14 residues. CDR3: CASRGTVGSYEQYF. The CDR3 DNA reads TGCGCCAGCAGGGGGACAGTGGGCTCCTACGAGCAGTACTTC.

V is TRBV12-5 and J is TRBJ2-2; the match to TRBD1 covers 9 bases. The CDR3 has 15 residues. J was trimmed by 6 bases and V by 6 bases; bases with no gene match: 8. Germline CDR1 LGHNT, CDR2 FRNRAP. For the CDR3, the DNA is TGTGCTAGTGGCCTGACAGGGGGGAAGGCCGGGGAGCTGTTTTTT. Its protein product is CASGLTGGKAGELFF.

The rearrangement joins TRBV9 to TRBJ2-4; perhaps TRBD1 as D (7 bases). The length of the CDR3 is 16 residues. V lost 3 bases to trimming and J lost 4 bases, with 17 bases between them. The germline gives CDR1 SGDLS, CDR2 YYNGEE. CDR3 protein: CASSASLRGVKNIQYF. DNA of the CDR3: TGTGCCAGCAGCGCAAGCCTCAGGGGGGTGAAAAACATTCAGTACTTC.

Here the CDR3 reads CASSLFGRGQINEKLFF. As DNA, the CDR3 is TGTGCCAGCAGCTTATTCGGGCGGGGACAGATTAATGAAAAACTGTTTTTT. The gene calls are TRBV7-3 and TRBJ1-4; 7 bases agree with TRBD1. V shed 2 bases and J 4 bases; nucleotides not matched to a gene: 10. The CDR3 consists of 17 residues. Germline values: CDR1 SGHTA, CDR2 FQGTGA.

The J gene is TRBJ1-4, the V gene TRBV6-2 or TRBV6-3, with unresolved D. The CDR3 has 17 residues. The ends were cut back, 0 bases at V and 3 bases at J, with 14 bases in the middle. CDR1 is MNHEY and CDR2 is SVGEGT in the germline V gene. In DNA, the CDR3 is TGTGCCAGCAGTTACTCCGGGTCCGGACGGGCTAATGAAAAACTGTTTTTT. Its translation: CASSYSGSGRANEKLFF.

The chain carries TRBV6-5 and TRBJ2-7; D is tentatively TRBD1 or TRBD2 (5 bases each). Looked up from germline, CDR1 is MNHEY and CDR2 is SVGAGI. The CDR3 runs 13 residues. V lost 6 bases, J lost 5 bases, and 14 bases lay in between. The CDR3 sequence is CASSQGWGDEQYF. CDR3 DNA sequence: TGTGCCAGCAGCCAGGGATGGGGAGACGAGCAGTACTTC.

This chain links TRBV28 with TRBJ1-3; D not certain. Germline V CDR1 and CDR2: MDHEN, SYDVKM. The CDR3 loop spans 15 amino acids. The germline V and J ends were trimmed by 7 bases and 0 bases, with 13 bases remaining between them. DNA of the CDR3: TGTGCCAGCACCCGTTCCTATAGCTCTGGAAACACCATATATTTT. It encodes CASTRSYSSGNTIYF. Full variable domain (missing parts from reference TRBV28 and TRBJ1-3): DVKVTQSSRYLVKRTGEKVFLECVQDMDHENMFWYRQDPGLGLRLIYFSYDVKMKEKGDIPEGYSVSREKKERFSLILESASTNQTSMYLCASTRSYSSGNTIYFGEGSWLTVV.

The V call is TRBV10-3, the J call TRBJ1-1; unclear D gene. V gave up 6 bases and J gave up 2 bases, with 13 bases separating them. Germline loops: CDR1 ENHRY, CDR2 SYGVKD. CDR3 size: 14 residues. The CDR3 sequence is CAIRAGRDNTEAFF. The CDR3 region has the DNA TGTGCCATCAGGGCTGGAAGAGACAACACTGAAGCTTTCTTT.

This clone has only one observation. The CDR3 sequence: CASSIGTSGGRDTQYF. The CDR3 nucleotides read TGCGCCAGCAGCATAGGGACTAGCGGGGGCCGGGATACGCAGTATTTT. This sequence joins TRBV4-3 and TRBJ2-3; the match to TRBD2 covers 14 bases. The CDR3 is 16 residues long. CDR1 LGHNA and CDR2 YSLEER come from the germline V gene. V lost 5 bases and J lost 6; bases outside the gene matches: 7.

This chain uses TRBV3-1 (or the pseudogene TRBV3-2) with TRBJ2-3; D remains ambiguous. The CDR3 contains 15 residues. Between the trimmed V and J ends, which lost 1 base and 5 bases, there was a span of 13 bases. Per germline, CDR1 LGHDT and CDR2 YNNKEL (reference sequence). CDR3 loop: CASSQGRWWLDTQYF. The CDR3 DNA reads TGTGCCAGCAGCCAAGGGCGGTGGTGGCTAGATACGCAGTATTTT.

The chain is built from TRBV5-8 and TRBJ1-1, with a tentative D call TRBD1 (5 bases). Germline V gene data show CDR1 as SGHTS and CDR2 as YDEGEE. The CDR3 extends over 13 amino acids. The V gene lost 4 bases and the J gene lost 3 bases, with 10 bases spanning the gap. CDR3 loop: CASSVDSYTEAFF. DNA of the CDR3: TGTGCCAGCAGCGTCGACAGCTACACTGAAGCTTTCTTT.

The CDR3 DNA is TGTGCCAGCAGTCCGGACAGGGGGGGCTATAATTCACCCCTCCACTTT. It codes for CASSPDRGGYNSPLHF. V usage is TRBV28 and J usage is TRBJ1-6, with 10 bases that match TRBD1. V shed 5 bases and J 3 bases; nucleotides not matched to a gene: 4. The CDR3 covers 16 residues. Germline V gives CDR1 MDHEN, CDR2 SYDVKM.

This sequence joins TRBV7-2 and TRBJ2-2; 9 nucleotides line up with TRBD1. CDR1 is SGHTA, CDR2 FQGNSA, per germline. Trimming removed 4 bases from V and 2 bases from J; junction bases left unmatched: 14. The CDR3 loop spans 19 amino acids. The chain's CDR3 is CASSSNQPGQGRNTGELFF. The CDR3 nucleotides are TGTGCCAGCAGCTCCAATCAACCGGGACAGGGACGAAACACCGGGGAGCTGTTTTTT. Supplemented by reference TRBV7-2 and TRBJ2-2, the full variable domain reads GAGVSQSPSNKVTEKGKDVELRCDPISGHTALYWYRQSLGQGLEFLIYFQGNSAPDKSGLPSDRFSAERTGGSVSTLTIQRTQQEDSAVYLCASSSNQPGQGRNTGELFFGEGSRLTVL.

V is TRBV10-3 and J is TRBJ1-5, with no clear D. CDR1 and CDR2 (germline): ENHRY, SYGVKD. The CDR3 is made up of 14 amino acids. The germline V and J ends were trimmed by 2 bases and 1 base, with 6 bases remaining between them. CDR3 sequence (DNA): TGTGCCATCAGTGAGCAGGAGAGCAATCAGCCCCAGCATTTT. Residues: CAISEQESNQPQHF.

The chain uses TRBV2 and TRBJ2-7; 9 positions match TRBD2. The CDR3 spans 15 residues. J lost 4 bases, V lost 4 bases, and 8 bases had no gene match. Germline values: CDR1 SNHLY, CDR2 FYNNEI. The CDR3 here is CASSVEAGGRYEQYF. For the CDR3, the DNA is TGTGCCAGCAGTGTCGAGGCGGGGGGGCGGTACGAGCAGTACTTC.

Regarding this clone: A read error may account for a junction end that differs from germline. The rearrangement joins TRBV4-3 to TRBJ1-4; a possible D gene is TRBD1 (6 bases). CDR3 length equals 16 residues. Germline V gene lookup returns CDR1 LGHNA and CDR2 YSLEER. This CDR3 is CASSQTKYRVGSFAVF. CDR3 sequence (DNA): TGCGCCAGCAGCCAGACTAAATACAGGGTCGGTAGTTTCGCGGTTTTT.

V gene TRBV3-1 (or the pseudogene TRBV3-2) combines with J gene TRBJ2-1; D not certain. The CDR3 is made up of 12 amino acids. V was clipped by 0 bases and J by 9 bases, with 6 bases between them. Germline CDR1 and CDR2: LGHDT and YNNKEL (reference sequence). The CDR3: CASSQDVGEQFF. CDR3 DNA sequence: TGTGCCAGCAGCCAAGACGTCGGTGAGCAGTTCTTC.

J is TRBJ1-1 and V is TRBV6-7; D ambiguous. TRBV6-7 is classed as an ORF, of uncertain function. V was pared by 7 bases and J by 3 bases, with 12 bases between. The CDR3 extends over 13 amino acids. CDR3 coding DNA: TGTGCCAGCACCCCAGACGGGTACACTGAAGCTTTCTTT. This gives the protein CASTPDGYTEAFF.

This clone was counted only a few times. The V gene is TRBV7-2, the J gene TRBJ1-3; D is possibly TRBD1 (6 bases). The length of the CDR3 is 13 residues. Trimming removed 4 bases at V and 6 bases at J, with 10 bases between. The germline V gene has CDR1 SGHTA and CDR2 FQGNSA. CDR3 loop: CASSSGAENTIYF. CDR3 DNA sequence: TGTGCCAGCAGCTCAGGGGCCGAAAACACCATATATTTT.

The CDR3 DNA follows: TGCAGCGTAACTTATGAAGGCCCCTACGAGCAGTACTTC. This encodes CSVTYEGPYEQYF. V gene TRBV29-1 combines with J gene TRBJ2-7; D is undetermined. Deletions cut 6 bases from V and 2 bases from J, with 14 bases between. This CDR3 region has 13 residues. The germline gives CDR1 SQVTM, CDR2 ANQGSEA.

This clone was seen a single time. This chain connects TRBV18 to TRBJ1-2; D might be TRBD1 (6 bases). Germline V gives CDR1 KGHSH, CDR2 LQKENI. The CDR3 has 13 residues. V lost 6 bases and J lost 8, with 16 bases in between. CDR3 bases: TGTGCCAGCTCGGCGACAGGCGTAAGCGGCTACACCTTC. Amino acids: CASSATGVSGYTF. The full variable domain, its missing parts supplied by reference TRBV18 and TRBJ1-2, is NAGVMQNPRHLVRRRGQEARLRCSPMKGHSHVYWYRQLPEEGLKFMVYLQKENIIDESGMPKERFSAEFPKEGPSILRIQQVVRGDSAAYFCASSATGVSGYTFGSGTRLTVV.

The V call is TRBV7-9, the J call TRBJ2-1, with D possibly being TRBD2 (5 bases). The germline V and J ends were trimmed by 5 bases and 8 bases, with 13 bases remaining between them. The V gene's germline CDR1 is SEHNR and CDR2 FQNEAQ (reference sequence). This CDR3 is built from 13 residues. Here the CDR3 DNA reads TGTGCCAGCAGCGACGTCGCGCGGGATGAGCAGTTCTTC. Amino acid sequence: CASSDVARDEQFF. Looking up the rest from reference TRBV7-9 and TRBJ2-1 gives the full variable domain: DTGVSQNPRHKITKRGQNVTFRCDPISEHNRLYWYRQTLGQGPEFLTYFQNEAQLEKSRLLSDRFSAERPKGSFSTLEIQRTEQGDSAMYLCASSDVARDEQFFGPGTRLTVL.

The chain carries TRBV7-2 and TRBJ1-1; perhaps TRBD1 as D (5 bases). Germline V gene data show CDR1 as SGHTA and CDR2 as FQGNSA. V was clipped by 4 bases and J by 1 base, with 10 bases between them. The CDR3 extends over 14 amino acids. The CDR3 is CASSSGGWNTEAFF. CDR3 nucleotide sequence: TGTGCCAGCAGCTCGGGGGGGTGGAACACTGAAGCTTTCTTT.

The V gene is TRBV7-9, the J gene TRBJ1-1; a possible D gene is TRBD1 (6 bases). The CDR3 totals 13 residues. With 5 bases removed from V and 4 bases from J, the gap between germline ends came to 11 bases. Germline assignment: CDR1 SEHNR and CDR2 FQNEAQ (reference sequence). CDR3: CASSLGGSTEAFF. The DNA of the CDR3 is TGTGCCAGCAGCCTAGGGGGTAGCACTGAAGCTTTCTTT.

The rearrangement uses TRBV6-5 and TRBJ1-1, with TRBD1 matching over 10 bases. The V and J ends lost 7 bases and 10 bases, in that order; junction bases with no gene match: 12. CDR3 length equals 14 residues. Looked up from germline, CDR1 is MNHEY and CDR2 is SVGAGI. The CDR3: CASIRDRGGGAAFF. CDR3 sequence (DNA): TGTGCCAGCATCAGGGACAGGGGCGGTGGTGCAGCTTTCTTT.